Given below is one T cell receptor (beta chain) in context. Its antigen is not identified. All donors were healthy Caucasians. TCRdb re-derived calls from the 5' RACE reads in MiXCR, one entry per CDR3 protein. The data hold hundreds of thousands of distinct CDR3 sequences, with about 12% observed a single time. This sample is part of a study of identical twins. Germline-derived CDR1 and CDR2 are SGHRS and YFSETQ. The CDR3 is 17 amino acids. Trimming cost V 4 bases and J 0 bases; bases outside gene matches: 8. Study-wide results and limits: A lower insertion count was a feature of abundant cord blood beta clonotypes, with no such feature in memory repertoires. Not following the same donors, the study drew its conclusions from cross-sectional statistical analysis. Models underestimated how often monozygotic twins shared out-of-frame TCR alpha.

This sample also belongs to another study, concerning yellow fever vaccine responses in identical twins.

The sequence derives from a young woman in good health. Sequenced sample: PBMCs. The J gene is TRBJ2-1, the V gene TRBV5-1; TRBD1 matches 9 bases. The CDR3: CASSGTGGPSSYNEQFF. In DNA form, the CDR3 reads TGCGCCAGCAGCGGAACAGGGGGCCCGAGCTCCTACAATGAGCAGTTCTTC.